The 8 T cell receptor beta chains below all came from one sample that was sequenced in a study of shared clonotypes between healthy human individuals. Assay: immunoSEQ multiplex PCR; the TCRdb copy retains only in-frame clones and omits some. The table has about 480,000 clones, approximately 79% seen once. Sequencing was performed on PBMCs. The receptors were gathered from a woman between 35 and 50 years old in good health. Some clones in this sample may be carry-over from other donors' samples.

The J gene is TRBJ2-1, the V gene TRBV5-1; weak D call: TRBD1 (5 bases). V shed 0 bases and J shed 5 bases, with 9 bases lying between them. The length of the CDR3 is 14 residues. Germline V gene data show CDR1 as SGHRS and CDR2 as YFSETQ. CDR3 in DNA: TGCGCCAGCAGCTTGGCGTCAGGGCACAATGAGCAGTTCTTC. Its protein product is CASSLASGHNEQFF.

The rearrangement joins TRBV10-3 to TRBJ2-1, with 7 bases aligning to TRBD2. Germline V lookup: CDR1 ENHRY, CDR2 SYGVKD. With 6 bases clipped from V and 2 bases from J, the junction kept 10 bases outside the gene matches. This CDR3 spans 16 amino acids. As DNA, the CDR3 is TGTGCCATCAGCCCTACACTAGCGTCGACCTACAATGAGCAGTTCTTC. It codes for CAISPTLASTYNEQFF.

V and J are TRBV25-1 and TRBJ2-4; 8 nucleotides match TRBD1. CDR3 length: 17 residues. Trimming removed 1 base from V and 2 bases from J; junction bases left unmatched: 7. Germline loops: CDR1 MGHDK, CDR2 SYGVNS. CDR3 nucleotides: TGTGCCAGCAGTGAATCTTCCACAGGGGGGCCCAAAAACATTCAGTACTTC. This sequence encodes CASSESSTGGPKNIQYF.

The chain joins TRBV28 to TRBJ1-5, with D perhaps matching TRBD1 (6 bases). The V gene lost 3 bases and the J gene lost 3 bases, with 18 bases spanning the gap. Per germline, CDR1 MDHEN and CDR2 SYDVKM. The length of the CDR3 is 17 residues. The CDR3 sequence: CASSFYPGASINQPQHF. The CDR3 nucleotides are TGTGCCAGCAGTTTTTATCCAGGGGCGTCCATCAATCAGCCCCAGCATTTT.

The chain links TRBV11-1 to TRBJ2-3; TRBD1 matches at 8 bases. The CDR3 has 15 amino acids. CDR1 is SGHAT and CDR2 is FQDESV in the germline V gene (reference sequence). The V and J ends lost 3 bases and 4 bases, in that order; junction bases with no gene match: 6. The CDR3: CASSFRGRGADTQYF. CDR3 DNA sequence: TGTGCCAGCAGCTTCAGGGGGCGCGGGGCAGATACGCAGTATTTT.

This chain uses TRBV6-1 with TRBJ1-1; D is unresolved. The germline gives CDR1 MNHNS, CDR2 SASEGT. This CDR3 spans 13 amino acids. Deletions cut 5 bases from V and 1 base from J, with 8 bases between. The CDR3 loop is CASSLEENTEAFF. In nucleotides, the CDR3 is TGTGCCAGCAGTTTAGAGGAGAACACTGAAGCTTTCTTT.

About this clone itself: The sample has other DNA sequences that encode this CDR3 too. V and J are TRBV29-1 and TRBJ2-5; D is ambiguous. Germline CDR1 SQVTM, CDR2 ANQGSEA. The CDR3 runs to 11 residues. Trimming took 3 bases from V and 4 from J, leaving 6 bases between them. The CDR3 here is CSVEVGETQYF. For the CDR3, the DNA is TGCAGCGTTGAGGTCGGAGAGACCCAGTACTTC.

The sample holds a few counts of this clone. The chain recombines TRBV5-1 with TRBJ2-7; 7 bases match TRBD2. Germline lookup yields CDR1 SGHRS and CDR2 YFSETQ. The ends lost 0 bases at V and 2 bases at J; junction bases unmatched: 8. The CDR3 has 16 residues. The CDR3 is CASSLGVGGPPYEQYF. The CDR3 DNA reads TGCGCCAGCAGCTTGGGCGTGGGAGGGCCCCCCTACGAGCAGTACTTC.